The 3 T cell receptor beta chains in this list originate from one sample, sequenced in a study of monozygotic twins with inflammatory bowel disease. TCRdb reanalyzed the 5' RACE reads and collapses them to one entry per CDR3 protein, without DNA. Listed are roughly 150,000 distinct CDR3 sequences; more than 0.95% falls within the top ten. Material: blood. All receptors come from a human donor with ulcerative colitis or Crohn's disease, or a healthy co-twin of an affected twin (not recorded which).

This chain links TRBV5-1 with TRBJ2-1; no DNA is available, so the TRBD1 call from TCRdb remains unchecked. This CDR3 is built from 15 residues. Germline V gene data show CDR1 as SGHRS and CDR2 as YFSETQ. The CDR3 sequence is CASSPGTVSYNEQFF.

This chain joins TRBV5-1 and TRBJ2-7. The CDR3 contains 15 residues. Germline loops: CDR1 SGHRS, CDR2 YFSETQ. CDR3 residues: CASSVTQIPSYEQYF.

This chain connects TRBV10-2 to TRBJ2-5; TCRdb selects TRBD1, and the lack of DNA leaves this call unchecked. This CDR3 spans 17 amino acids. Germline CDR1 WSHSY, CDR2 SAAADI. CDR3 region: CASSENGQGANQETQYF.